A selection of T cell receptor beta chains follows, all from one sample in a study of control samples from healthy donors and cancer patients. Here immunoSEQ multiplex PCR was the method, and the copy in TCRdb shows in-frame clones only, minus some. The repertoire holds 150,000 or so clones, with 90% to 95% as singletons. Specimen: blood. Receptors were obtained from a young man in good health. Both conserved end residues are part of each CDR3. A D gene is named only where the DNA matches it firmly. Not all rows give a size; the values are once, few, many and, for expanded clones, a class.

D gene	V gene	CDR3 length	J gene	clone size	CDR3 DNA	CDR3 protein
-	TRBV14	16	TRBJ2-3	-	TGTGCCAGCAGCCTCGTCGGGGGCCCTAGCACAGATACGCAGTATTTT	CASSLVGGPSTDTQYF
-	TRBV2	15	TRBJ1-5	-	TGTGCCAGCAGTGAATTTCTGGGATTCAATCAGCCCCAGCATTTT	CASSEFLGFNQPQHF
-	TRBV6-5	15	TRBJ1-1	-	TGTGCCAGCAGTCAGGGACGGGAGCCAAACACTGAAGCTTTCTTT	CASSQGREPNTEAFF
-	TRBV13	14	TRBJ1-1	-	TGTGCCAGCAGCCACGACAGGCGGAACACTGAAGCTTTCTTT	CASSHDRRNTEAFF
-	TRBV5-1	18	TRBJ2-5	few	TGCGCCAGCAGTCCGTCGGCTGCCGGGGCCTCGTACCAAGAGACCCAGTACTTC	CASSPSAAGASYQETQYF
TRBD2	TRBV4-3	15	TRBJ2-7	-	TGCGCCAGCCGTGGCGCACTAGCGGCCGCCTACGAGCAGTACTTC	CASRGALAAAYEQYF
-	TRBV20-1	9	TRBJ1-1	-	TGCAGTGGGGAGCGTGACGCTTTCTTT	CSGERDAFF
-	TRBV27	13	TRBJ2-2	-	TGTGCCAGCAGTTTAAGATCCCCCGGGGAGCTGTTTTTT	CASSLRSPGELFF
-	TRBV5-6	14	TRBJ1-2	-	TGTGCCAGCAGCTCGGGGATCGCTAACTATGGCTACACCTTC	CASSSGIANYGYTF
TRBD2	TRBV13	16	TRBJ2-1	once	TGTGCCAGCAGCGGGCGACTAGCGGGGGCCTACAATGAGCAGTTCTTC	CASSGRLAGAYNEQFF
-	TRBV4-3	14	TRBJ2-5	-	TGCGCCAGCAGCCAAGACAGGGGCCTGGAGACCCAGTACTTC	CASSQDRGLETQYF
TRBD1	TRBV27	14	TRBJ2-7	-	TGTGCCAGCAAAAAGACAGGGCTCGCGTACGAGCAGTACTTC	CASKKTGLAYEQYF
-	TRBV18	13	TRBJ1-1	-	TGTGCCAGCTCACAGGGGACGAGCACTGAAGCTTTCTTT	CASSQGTSTEAFF
-	TRBV4-3	15	TRBJ1-5	-	TGCGCCAGCAGCCAAGCGGCAGGGAACAATCAGCCCCAGCATTTT	CASSQAAGNNQPQHF
-	TRBV29-1	14	TRBJ2-7	-	TGCAGCGCCCTCCTTAGAGGGAGAGGGGGGGAGCAGTACTTC	CSALLRGRGGEQYF
TRBD1	TRBV18	15	TRBJ1-2	once	TGTGCCAGCTCACCTGACAGGGGGACTTCGGGAGGCTACACCTTC	CASSPDRGTSGGYTF
-	TRBV6-6	13	TRBJ2-5	-	TGTGCCAGCGTAGGTGGGGATCAAGAGACCCAGTACTTC	CASVGGDQETQYF
-	TRBV28	15	TRBJ2-7	-	TGTGCCAGCAGTTCCGACAGGAGAGGCTTCTACGAGCAGTACTTC	CASSSDRRGFYEQYF
TRBD1	TRBV4-3	14	TRBJ2-7	-	TGCGCCAGCAGCCTGAGGACAGGGGTCCCCGAGCAGTACTTC	CASSLRTGVPEQYF
-	TRBV21-1	15	TRBJ1-2	-	TGTGCCAGCAGCCAAAAATCGGGACACCGCTATGGCTACACCTTC	CASSQKSGHRYGYTF
-	TRBV28	13	TRBJ1-5	-	TGTGCCAGCAGCGCCATGGGAAATCAGCCCCAGCATTTT	CASSAMGNQPQHF
-	TRBV6-5	13	TRBJ2-1	-	TGTGCCAGCAGTCCCGGGAGCTACAATGAGCAGTTCTTC	CASSPGSYNEQFF
-	TRBV4-1	16	TRBJ1-1	-	TGCGCCAGCCGTGGGACGGAGAAGACCATGAACACTGAAGCTTTCTTT	CASRGTEKTMNTEAFF
-	TRBV29-1	11	TRBJ1-1	-	TGCAGCGTTCTAGTGAGCACTGAAGCTTTCTTT	CSVLVSTEAFF
-	TRBV6-6	14	TRBJ1-5	-	TGTGCCAGCATTGGGGGGGGGTCACGACAGCCCCAGCATTTT	CASIGGGSRQPQHF
TRBD1	TRBV18	17	TRBJ1-5	-	TGTGCCAGCTCACCTCGTATGGGACAGGGCCCCAATCAGCCCCAGCATTTT	CASSPRMGQGPNQPQHF
TRBD1	TRBV9	15	TRBJ2-7	-	TGTGCCAGCAGCGCTCCGGGACAGGGGTTTTCCGAGCAGTACTTC	CASSAPGQGFSEQYF
-	TRBV11-2	14	TRBJ2-1	-	TGTGCCAGCAGCTTAGGCGGGGCCCCCAATGAGCAGTTCTTC	CASSLGGAPNEQFF